The subject of this entry is one T cell receptor beta chain. Germline loops: CDR1 MDHEN, CDR2 SYDVKM. The V and J ends lost 6 bases and 8 bases respectively, with 17 bases between them. This CDR3 contains 14 residues. The entry originates in a study of T cell responses to AZD1222 COVID-19 vaccine. Sequencing was performed with immunoSEQ multiplex PCR; in TCRdb, only in-frame clones are kept and a portion is missing. The repertoire has 150,000 to 180,000 clones, about 92% of them found once; the top ten carry around 18%. The source of this sequence is an adult in good health. The sequencing here drew on peripheral blood, taken on day 0 of AZD1222 vaccination. The chain carries TRBV28 and TRBJ1-5; D is possibly TRBD1 (6 bases). The CDR3 coding sequence is TGTGCCAGCAGCCGACAGGAGAGGGATAAGCCCCAGCATTTT. Translation: CASSRQERDKPQHF.